The next 18 T cell receptor beta chains were all read from a single sample in a study of blood T cell repertoires in COVID-19. Profiled with immunoSEQ multiplex PCR; TCRdb holds only in-frame clones, not every one. The sample has about 360,000 clones, 70% to 90% seen once. The material sequenced was peripheral blood. These receptors were collected from a woman in her fifties or sixties with COVID-19, enrolled during active disease.

This clone was observed a handful of times. The rearrangement uses TRBV7-2 and TRBJ2-5, with 10 bases fitting TRBD2. Germline values: CDR1 SGHTA, CDR2 FQGNSA. The CDR3 covers 15 residues. The junction had 5 bases not matched to a gene; V was cut back by 2 bases and J by 5 bases. CDR3 sequence (DNA): TGTGCCAGCAGCTTAACTAGCGGGGTTTGGGAGACCCAGTACTTC. Translation gives CASSLTSGVWETQYF. Full variable domain (remainder filled in from reference TRBV7-2 and TRBJ2-5): GAGVSQSPSNKVTEKGKDVELRCDPISGHTALYWYRQSLGQGLEFLIYFQGNSAPDKSGLPSDRFSAERTGGSVSTLTIQRTQQEDSAVYLCASSLTSGVWETQYFGPGTRLLVL.

This clone was picked up a small number of times. The CDR3 DNA is TGTGCCAGCAGTCCCCGGAGGGGATACACCGGGGAGCTGTTTTTT. Its translation: CASSPRRGYTGELFF. This sequence joins TRBV27 and TRBJ2-2, with a tentative D call TRBD2 (6 bases). The V gene lost 5 bases and the J gene lost 3 bases, with 13 bases spanning the gap. Germline CDR1 is MNHEY and CDR2 is SMNVEV (reference sequence). The CDR3 consists of 15 residues.

The rearrangement joins TRBV3-1 (or the pseudogene TRBV3-2) to TRBJ1-2; D perhaps matches TRBD1 (6 bases). The V gene's germline CDR1 is LGHDT and CDR2 YNNKEL (reference sequence). CDR3 length: 14 amino acids. V was cut by 0 bases and J by 6 bases, with 11 bases left in between. CDR3 in amino acids: CASSQDSRGHGYTF. In DNA form, the CDR3 reads TGTGCCAGCAGCCAAGATAGCAGGGGCCATGGCTACACCTTC.

DNA for the CDR3: TGTGCCAGCAGCCGGAATCCGGGACTAGCGGGCCGAGAGCAGTACTTC. Encoded protein: CASSRNPGLAGREQYF. This chain joins TRBV7-2 and TRBJ2-7; 12 bases line up with TRBD2. Trimming removed 5 bases from V and 7 bases from J; junction bases left unmatched: 12. This CDR3 contains 16 residues. Germline V gene lookup returns CDR1 SGHTA and CDR2 FQGNSA.

The gene calls are TRBV5-4 and TRBJ2-2; D is undetermined. Between the trimmed V and J ends, which lost 1 base and 2 bases, there was a span of 9 bases. The CDR3 covers 15 residues. Germline CDR1 SGHNT, CDR2 YYREEE (reference sequence). The CDR3 DNA reads as TGTGCCAGCAGCTTGCCCCAGGCAAACACCGGGGAGCTGTTTTTT. Protein product: CASSLPQANTGELFF.

The rearrangement joins TRBV30 to TRBJ2-7, with D possibly matching TRBD1 (5 bases). The CDR3 has 12 amino acids. Germline V gene data show CDR1 as GTSNPN and CDR2 as SVGIG (reference sequence). Trimming removed 2 bases from V and 5 bases from J, with 10 bases in between. The CDR3 sequence is CAWSQGRDEQYF. The CDR3 DNA is TGTGCCTGGAGTCAGGGTCGCGACGAGCAGTACTTC.

CDR3 in amino acids: CASSYMGQGAYEQYF. The CDR3 DNA is TGTGCCAGCAGTTATATGGGACAGGGGGCTTACGAGCAGTACTTC. The chain carries TRBV6-5 and TRBJ2-7; 12 nucleotides match TRBD1. Trimming at V came to 3 bases and at J to 4 bases, leaving 4 bases not matched to a gene. CDR1 MNHEY and CDR2 SVGAGI come from the germline V gene. The CDR3 loop spans 15 amino acids.

The CDR3 spells CAWSSLYREGYGYTF. CDR3 nucleotides: TGTGCCTGGAGTAGCCTCTACAGGGAGGGCTATGGCTACACCTTC. This chain joins TRBV30 and TRBJ1-2; tentatively, D is TRBD1 (6 bases). This CDR3 region has 15 residues. Trimming stripped 2 bases from V and 4 bases from J, with 17 bases between. CDR1 is GTSNPN and CDR2 is SVGIG in the germline V gene (reference sequence).

This clone was observed once. The chain couples TRBV3-1 (or the pseudogene TRBV3-2) to TRBJ1-5; tentative D call: TRBD1 (6 bases). Germline-derived CDR1 and CDR2 are LGHDT and YNNKEL (reference sequence). The V end was cut by 0 bases, the J end by 1 base, with 13 bases between. This CDR3 comprises 17 residues. This CDR3 is CASSQDRKQGSNQPQHF. The CDR3 DNA reads TGTGCCAGCAGCCAAGATCGGAAACAGGGAAGCAATCAGCCCCAGCATTTT.

This chain uses TRBV30 with TRBJ2-1, with TRBD2 matching 10 bases. Germline V gene sequence: CDR1 GTSNPN, CDR2 SVGIG (reference sequence). Unmatched junction bases numbered 3, after V lost 0 bases and J lost 4 bases. The CDR3 spans 15 residues. CDR3 in DNA: TGTGCCTGGAGTGTAGCGGGGGGGCCTTACAATGAGCAGTTCTTC. It codes for CAWSVAGGPYNEQFF.

The V gene is TRBV27, the J gene TRBJ2-1; TRBD2 agrees at 8 bases. The CDR3 is 15 amino acids. V trimming: 3 bases; J trimming: 5 bases; junction bases outside the gene matches: 6. Germline V gene sequence: CDR1 MNHEY, CDR2 SMNVEV (reference sequence). The CDR3 DNA sequence: TGTGCCAGCAGTTTCCTGGCGGGGGGTAACAATGAGCAGTTCTTC. Its translation: CASSFLAGGNNEQFF.

This clone was detected once. The V and J genes are TRBV10-3 and TRBJ1-1; D is possibly TRBD1 (5 bases). CDR3 length: 14 residues. Per the germline V gene, CDR1 is ENHRY and CDR2 is SYGVKD. The V end lost 8 bases, the J end lost 5 bases, and 18 bases lay between the germline ends. Here the CDR3 reads CAIAVGQGGTEAFF. CDR3 DNA: TGTGCCATCGCCGTAGGGCAGGGAGGGACTGAAGCTTTCTTT.

The CDR3 here is CASSVEGVEEKLFF. The CDR3 region has the DNA TGTGCCAGCAGCGTTGAAGGGGTTGAGGAAAAACTGTTTTTT. The V and J genes are TRBV9 and TRBJ1-4, with D perhaps TRBD1 (5 bases). Germline V gene sequence: CDR1 SGDLS, CDR2 YYNGEE. This CDR3 contains 14 residues. V was cut by 2 bases and J by 8 bases, with 13 bases left in between.

This clone was seen once. This rearrangement joins TRBV4-2 to TRBJ2-2; D is uncertain. The V gene's germline CDR1 is LGHNA and CDR2 YNFKEQ. Trimming cost V 0 bases and J 5 bases, with 13 bases left between them. The CDR3 sequence is 16 residues long. The DNA for the CDR3 is TGTGCCAGCAGCCAAGAGGCGGCAGTTAATACCGGGGAGCTGTTTTTT. Its protein is CASSQEAAVNTGELFF.

The chain couples TRBV27 to TRBJ2-7, with a tentative D call TRBD1 (6 bases). The CDR3 runs to 13 residues. Germline V gives CDR1 MNHEY, CDR2 SMNVEV (reference sequence). V lost 6 bases to trimming and J lost 5 bases, with 14 bases between them. CDR3 sequence reads: CASSRNRGNEQYF. Here the CDR3 DNA reads TGTGCCAGCAGCCGCAATAGGGGGAACGAGCAGTACTTC.

The table lists this clone with a count of one. The chain has TRBV19 and TRBJ2-2, with 7 bases identical to TRBD1. Germline assignment: CDR1 LNHDA and CDR2 SQIVND (reference sequence). The length of the CDR3 is 17 residues. Losses at the gene ends were 5 bases for V and 1 base for J; bases not matched to a gene: 10. The CDR3 DNA sequence: TGTGCCAGTAGTCGGGACAGCCCGGATGGGAACACCGGGGAGCTGTTTTTT. It translates to CASSRDSPDGNTGELFF.

This rearrangement joins TRBV5-4 to TRBJ1-1; D is possibly TRBD1 (6 bases). CDR3 length: 14 amino acids. The germline gives CDR1 SGHNT, CDR2 YYREEE (reference sequence). V shed 0 bases and J shed 1 base, with 7 bases lying between them. The CDR3 DNA sequence: TGTGCCAGCAGCTTGGGCAGGGGGAACACTGAAGCTTTCTTT. Translated: CASSLGRGNTEAFF.

The rearrangement joins TRBV4-1 to TRBJ2-3, with TRBD2 as a possible D gene (5 bases). The germline gives CDR1 MGHRA, CDR2 YSYEKL. The CDR3 loop spans 14 amino acids. V was cut by 4 bases and J by 6 bases, with 14 bases left in between. The CDR3 nucleotides are TGCGCCAGCAGCCCGTATACTAGTCTCGATACGCAGTATTTT. Its protein product is CASSPYTSLDTQYF.